The 25 T cell receptor beta chains below were found in one sample sequenced in a study of identical twins. Each CDR3 protein gets one entry after TCRdb re-called the 5' RACE reads with MiXCR. The table includes around 690,000 distinct CDR3 sequences, approximately 21% detected once. The same data also contributed to another study, on T cells expressing NK-cell markers.

Sequencing was carried out using PBMCs. The receptor set was obtained from a woman aged 18-30 years in good health.

This clonotype was found a few times. The chain combines TRBV5-1 with TRBJ2-6; D gene uncertain. Looked up from germline, CDR1 is SGHRS and CDR2 is YFSETQ. This CDR3 spans 16 amino acids. The V and J ends lost 0 bases and 2 bases respectively, with 9 bases between them. The CDR3, as DNA: TGCGCCAGCAGCTTGGTCCCTCTAACTGGGGCCAACGTCCTGACTTTC. It yields the protein CASSLVPLTGANVLTF.

The V call is TRBV10-1, the J call TRBJ2-5; 9 bases map to TRBD1. Germline loops: CDR1 WNHNN, CDR2 SYGVQD (reference sequence). The J segment lost 3 bases and the V segment lost 3 bases, leaving 8 bases of the junction unmatched. The CDR3 spans 16 residues. Written as DNA, the CDR3 is TGCGCCAGCAGTGACCCGACCCGGACAGGGGAAGAGACCCAGTACTTC. This translates into CASSDPTRTGEETQYF.

This sequence joins TRBV3-1 and TRBJ2-2, with TRBD2 matching 11 bases. The CDR3 contains 17 residues. The J segment lost 6 bases and the V segment lost 3 bases, leaving 9 bases of the junction unmatched. CDR1 is LGHDT and CDR2 is YNNKEL in the germline V gene (reference sequence). CDR3 nucleotides: TGTGCCAGCAGCCAGGACGTAGCGGGAGGGCCCGCCGGGGAGCTGTTTTTT. This encodes CASSQDVAGGPAGELFF.

The sample holds a few counts of this clonotype. This CDR3 reads CASSLGTSGGINNEQFF. CDR3 bases: TGTGCCAGCAGTTTGGGGACTAGCGGAGGAATTAACAATGAGCAGTTCTTC. The gene calls are TRBV27 and TRBJ2-1; 11 bases match TRBD2. Germline assignment: CDR1 MNHEY and CDR2 SMNVEV (reference sequence). The CDR3 runs 17 residues. J lost 5 bases, V lost 3 bases, and 9 bases had no gene match.

This clonotype occurred many times. The CDR3 DNA reads as TGTGCCAGCAGTTTCGGTGTAGGAGATACGCAGTATTTT. Translated: CASSFGVGDTQYF. This chain links TRBV12-3 or TRBV12-4 with TRBJ2-3, with D unresolved. Trimming stripped 3 bases from V and 5 bases from J, with 9 bases between. CDR3 size: 13 residues.

The genes are TRBV6-1 and TRBJ2-1; 10 nucleotides line up with TRBD2. The germline CDR1 and CDR2 sequences are MNHNS and SASEGT. This CDR3 region has 17 residues. J gave up 9 bases and V 6 bases, and 17 bases lay outside the gene matches. The CDR3 here is CASSPSSGSFFRGEQFF. Written as DNA, the CDR3 is TGTGCCAGCAGCCCCTCTAGCGGGAGCTTCTTTCGGGGTGAGCAGTTCTTC.

This clonotype has a count of ten or more. The rearrangement links TRBV11-2 to TRBJ2-1, with D tentatively TRBD2 (6 bases). Trimming pared 4 bases from V and 13 bases from J, leaving 14 bases between. The CDR3 is 12 residues long. Germline V gives CDR1 SGHAT, CDR2 FQNNGV. CDR3 bases: TGTGCCAGCAGCTCGAGACTAGGACAACAGTTCTTC. This gives the protein CASSSRLGQQFF. The complete variable domain, with remaining parts taken from reference TRBV11-2 and TRBJ2-1, reads EAGVAQSPRYKIIEKRQSVAFWCNPISGHATLYWYQQILGQGPKLLIQFQNNGVVDDSQLPKDRFSAERLKGVDSTLKIQPAKLEDSAVYLCASSSRLGQQFFGPGTRLTVL.

The chain links TRBV11-2 to TRBJ2-1, with D perhaps matching TRBD2 (5 bases). V lost 5 bases, J lost 2 bases, and 10 bases lay in between. Germline V gene lookup returns CDR1 SGHAT and CDR2 FQNNGV. This CDR3 has 14 residues. The CDR3 nucleotides are TGTGCCAGCAGCCCGACTACGCCCTACAATGAGCAGTTCTTC. The encoded protein is CASSPTTPYNEQFF.

This clonotype has more than one count but fewer than ten. This chain uses TRBV6-2 or TRBV6-3 with TRBJ2-1, with D possibly being TRBD2 (5 bases). V shed 2 bases and J shed 2 bases, with 13 bases lying between them. Germline V lookup: CDR1 MNHEY, CDR2 SVGEGT. This CDR3 spans 16 amino acids. The CDR3, as DNA: TGTGCCAGCAGTTACGCGACTAAGCGGACCTACAATGAGCAGTTCTTC. Translated, it gives CASSYATKRTYNEQFF.

The chain couples TRBV27 to TRBJ1-6; D unresolved. V shed 5 bases and J shed 4 bases, with 12 bases lying between them. CDR1 is MNHEY, CDR2 SMNVEV, per germline (reference sequence). This CDR3 has 15 amino acids. The CDR3 DNA reads as TGTGCCAGCAGTCTCCCCGGACTTTATAATTCACCCCTCCACTTT. The encoded protein is CASSLPGLYNSPLHF.

In its sample, this clonotype was seen a few times. The chain employs TRBV20-1 and TRBJ2-2, with TRBD2 identical over 7 bases. After removal of 0 bases from V and 2 bases from J, the junction contained 6 bases not matched to a gene. CDR1 DFQATT and CDR2 SNEGSKA come from the germline V gene (reference sequence). This CDR3 is 16 amino acids long. DNA of the CDR3: TGCAGTGCTAGAGATCCGAGCGGGATTAACACCGGGGAGCTGTTTTTT. Residues: CSARDPSGINTGELFF.

This clonotype showed up many times. The chain combines TRBV15 with TRBJ1-5, with D hard to call. The germline gives CDR1 LNHNV, CDR2 YYDKDF (reference sequence). V gave up 6 bases and J gave up 2 bases, with 20 bases separating them. The CDR3 is 17 amino acids. DNA for the CDR3: TGTGCCACCAGTTCAGAGCGAGGAGGGCTCGGCAATCAGCCCCAGCATTTT. Its translation: CATSSERGGLGNQPQHF.

The chain employs TRBV4-3 and TRBJ2-5; possibly TRBD2 for D (5 bases). The ends were cut back, 0 bases at V and 3 bases at J, with 5 bases in the middle. Germline V gene data show CDR1 as LGHNA and CDR2 as YSLEER. CDR3 size: 13 residues. The CDR3 coding sequence is TGCGCCAGCAGCCAAGAGGGAGAAGAGACCCAGTACTTC. Translating gives CASSQEGEETQYF.

Only a few counts were recorded for this clonotype. V and J are TRBV29-1 and TRBJ2-7; 9 bases are shared with TRBD1. Looked up from germline, CDR1 is SQVTM and CDR2 is ANQGSEA. This CDR3 has 14 amino acids. Trimming cost V 7 bases and J 2 bases; bases outside gene matches: 9. CDR3 nucleotide sequence: TGCAGCGACAATCCGGGACAGGGCCCCTACGAGCAGTACTTC. Encoded protein: CSDNPGQGPYEQYF.

This rearrangement joins TRBV2 to TRBJ2-3, with TRBD2 matching 10 bases. CDR3 length: 18 amino acids. J gave up 0 bases and V 8 bases, and 14 bases lay outside the gene matches. Germline values: CDR1 SNHLY, CDR2 FYNNEI. The CDR3 region is CASPRSSGSSTSTDTQYF. CDR3 DNA sequence: TGTGCCAGCCCAAGATCTAGCGGGAGCTCAACTAGCACAGATACGCAGTATTTT.

The gene calls are TRBV11-3 and TRBJ1-1, with 11 bases matching TRBD1. The CDR3 is 15 residues long. V shed 5 bases and J 0 bases; nucleotides not matched to a gene: 2. Germline V lookup: CDR1 SGHNT, CDR2 YENEEA. Written as DNA, the CDR3 is TGTGCCAGCAGCGTGGACAGGGGGCTGAACACTGAAGCTTTCTTT. This encodes CASSVDRGLNTEAFF.

This clonotype turned up a few times. The rearrangement joins TRBV5-6 to TRBJ2-3, with D tentatively TRBD2 (7 bases). CDR3 length: 16 amino acids. The V gene lost 6 bases and the J gene lost 2 bases, with 19 bases spanning the gap. Looked up from germline, CDR1 is SGHDT and CDR2 is YYEEEE. CDR3 nucleotides: TGTGCCAGCAACCGGGCCGGGGGGCAGCTCACAGATACGCAGTATTTT. It encodes CASNRAGGQLTDTQYF.

With regard to this clonotype: This may stem from a read error, because a much larger clone lies one nucleotide away. Because the CDR3 is missing its conserved closing phenylalanine or tryptophan, this is likely a read error. This chain links TRBV5-4 with TRBJ2-1; D not resolved. V was pared by 3 bases and J by 0 bases, with 7 bases between. The CDR3 has 14 amino acids. The germline CDR1 and CDR2 sequences are SGHNT and YYREEE (reference sequence). This chain's CDR3 is CASSSPPSYNEQFL. The CDR3 region has the DNA TGTGCCAGCAGCTCCCCGCCCTCCTACAATGAGCAGTTCCTC.

A few counts support this clonotype. This rearrangement joins TRBV12-3 or TRBV12-4 to TRBJ2-6; a possible D gene is TRBD2 (6 bases). Trimming shortened V by 6 bases and J by 1 base, and 16 bases separated the two germline ends. This CDR3 has 17 residues. CDR3 residues: CASRSWRAWSGANVLTF. CDR3 DNA: TGTGCCAGCAGGTCGTGGAGGGCATGGTCTGGGGCCAACGTCCTGACTTTC.

The table lists this clonotype with many counts. The chain employs TRBV20-1 and TRBJ2-5, with TRBD2 identical over 13 bases. This CDR3 is built from 12 residues. J gave up 7 bases and V 6 bases, and 2 bases lay outside the gene matches. The germline gives CDR1 DFQATT, CDR2 SNEGSKA (reference sequence). The chain's CDR3 is CSARTSGGTQYF. The CDR3 DNA follows: TGCAGTGCGAGGACTAGCGGGGGGACCCAGTACTTC.

CDR3 sequence: CASSFQGIAEQFF. The CDR3 region has the DNA TGTGCCAGCAGTTTTCAGGGGATTGCTGAGCAGTTCTTC. The V and J genes are TRBV6-2 or TRBV6-3 and TRBJ2-1, with D perhaps matching TRBD1 (6 bases). CDR3 length equals 13 residues. V lost 4 bases and J lost 9, with 13 bases in between. Germline assignment: CDR1 MNHEY and CDR2 SVGEGT.

This clonotype was recorded a few times. The V and J genes are TRBV9 and TRBJ2-1; D is unresolved. Between the trimmed V and J ends, which lost 0 bases and 5 bases, there was a span of 12 bases. The germline CDR1 and CDR2 sequences are SGDLS and YYNGEE. This CDR3 is built from 15 residues. The CDR3 nucleotides read TGTGCCAGCAGCGTAGATGACACCCCAAACAATGAGCAGTTCTTC. Its protein is CASSVDDTPNNEQFF.

This clonotype was found a few times. The chain combines TRBV20-1 with TRBJ1-4; D is perhaps TRBD1 (5 bases). The CDR3 totals 11 residues. Trimming shortened V by 5 bases and J by 8 bases, and 9 bases separated the two germline ends. CDR1 is DFQATT and CDR2 is SNEGSKA in the germline V gene (reference sequence). The chain's CDR3 is CSAQGVEKLFF. CDR3 DNA sequence: TGCAGTGCTCAGGGTGTCGAAAAACTGTTTTTT.

This clonotype was observed a handful of times. The rearrangement links TRBV2 to TRBJ1-1, with TRBD1 matching over 7 bases. This CDR3 region has 16 residues. Per germline, CDR1 SNHLY and CDR2 FYNNEI. After removal of 4 bases from V and 5 bases from J, the junction contained 13 bases not matched to a gene. As DNA, the CDR3 is TGTGCCAGCAGTGCGCCTTCGGTGAGGGGGCGGACTGAAGCTTTCTTT. It is translated as CASSAPSVRGRTEAFF.

The V gene is TRBV7-2, the J gene TRBJ1-2, with TRBD1 matching 7 bases. V lost 6 bases and J lost 2; bases outside the gene matches: 9. The length of the CDR3 is 15 residues. Germline values: CDR1 SGHTA, CDR2 FQGNSA. The CDR3 DNA follows: TGTGCCAGCAGTCCAGACAGGGTTCCCAACTATGGCTACACCTTC. Protein: CASSPDRVPNYGYTF. Supplemented by reference TRBV7-2 and TRBJ1-2, the full variable domain reads GAGVSQSPSNKVTEKGKDVELRCDPISGHTALYWYRQSLGQGLEFLIYFQGNSAPDKSGLPSDRFSAERTGGSVSTLTIQRTQQEDSAVYLCASSPDRVPNYGYTFGSGTRLTVV.